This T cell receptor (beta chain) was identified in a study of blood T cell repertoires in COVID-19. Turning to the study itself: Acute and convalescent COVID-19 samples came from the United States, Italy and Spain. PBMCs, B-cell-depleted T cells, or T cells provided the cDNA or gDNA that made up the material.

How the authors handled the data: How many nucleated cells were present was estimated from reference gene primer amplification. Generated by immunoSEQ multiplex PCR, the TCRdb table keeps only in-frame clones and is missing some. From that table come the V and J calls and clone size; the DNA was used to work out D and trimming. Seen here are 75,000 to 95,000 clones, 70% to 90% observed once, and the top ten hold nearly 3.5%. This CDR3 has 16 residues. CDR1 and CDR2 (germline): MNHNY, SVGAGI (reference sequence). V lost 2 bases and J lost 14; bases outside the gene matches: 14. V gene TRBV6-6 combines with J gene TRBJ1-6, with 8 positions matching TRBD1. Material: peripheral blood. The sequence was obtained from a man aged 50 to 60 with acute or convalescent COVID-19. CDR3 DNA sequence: TGTGCCAGCAGTTACCTACAGGGGGGTGCCGCAGGTTCCCTCCACTTT. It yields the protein CASSYLQGGAAGSLHF.